The source of this T cell receptor (beta chain) is a study of monozygotic twins with inflammatory bowel disease. Study observations and caveats: Patients got different immunosuppressive treatments, which may have made their repertoires more variable. Relative clonotype sharing with others was diminished in IBD patients versus healthy twins, particularly with disease activity.

About this clonotype itself: The antigen remains unidentified.

Germline V gene lookup returns CDR1 MNHEY and CDR2 SVGEGT. The CDR3 loop spans 16 amino acids. Researchers collected 2.5 ml of blood per donor. The total RNA came straight from whole blood, and T cells were not sorted beforehand. No DNA is given; TCRdb re-called the 5' RACE reads and lists each CDR3 protein once. This table holds about 450,000 distinct CDR3 sequences. The rearrangement joins TRBV6-2 or TRBV6-3 to TRBJ1-1; with no DNA, the TCRdb D assignment of TRBD1 cannot be verified. The sequenced sample consisted of blood. The sequence derives from a human donor with ulcerative colitis or Crohn's disease, or a healthy co-twin of an affected twin (not recorded which). The CDR3 sequence is CASTKTGGGMNTEAFF.